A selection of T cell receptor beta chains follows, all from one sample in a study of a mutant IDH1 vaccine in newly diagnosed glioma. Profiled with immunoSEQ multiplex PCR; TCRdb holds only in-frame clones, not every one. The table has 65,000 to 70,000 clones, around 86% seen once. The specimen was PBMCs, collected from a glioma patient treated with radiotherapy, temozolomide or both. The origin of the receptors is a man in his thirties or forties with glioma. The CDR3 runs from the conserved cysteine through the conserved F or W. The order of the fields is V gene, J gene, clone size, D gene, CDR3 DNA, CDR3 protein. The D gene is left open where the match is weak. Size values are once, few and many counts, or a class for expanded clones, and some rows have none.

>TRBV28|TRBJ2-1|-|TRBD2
TGTGCCAGCAAGGGATCTGGGACTAGCGGACGTGCGGAGCAGTTCTTC
CASKGSGTSGRAEQFF
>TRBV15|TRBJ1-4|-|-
TGTGCCACCAGCAGAGCCGGGACGCAAAATGAAAAACTGTTTTTT
CATSRAGTQNEKLFF
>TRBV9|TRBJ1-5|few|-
TGTGCCAGCAGCGACCACACCGATCAGCCCCAGCATTTT
CASSDHTDQPQHF
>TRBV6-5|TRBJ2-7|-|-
TGTGCCAGCACCCAGGGGAGCCAGGGCACCTACGAGCAGTACTTC
CASTQGSQGTYEQYF
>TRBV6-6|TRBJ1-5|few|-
TGTGCCAGCAGGAGCCCAGGGCGGGATCAGCCCCAGCATTTT
CASRSPGRDQPQHF
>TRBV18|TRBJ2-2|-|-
TGTGCCAGCTCCCCCCCAGGGCGGGGCCCCCAGCTGTTTTTT
CASSPPGRGPQLFF
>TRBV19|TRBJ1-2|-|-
TGTGCCAGTAGTAACGAACGGGACACCTTCTGGTATGGCTACACCTTC
CASSNERDTFWYGYTF
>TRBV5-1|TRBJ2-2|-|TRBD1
TGCGCCAGCAGCTTGATCTCCGGGACAGGGGCCGGGGAGCTGTTTTTT
CASSLISGTGAGELFF
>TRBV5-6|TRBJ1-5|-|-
TGTGCCAGCACCCCCTCAGACGAGCCCCAGCATTTT
CASTPSDEPQHF
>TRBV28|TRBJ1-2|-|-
TGTGCCAGCAGTACCGGGACAATCTATGGCTACACCTTC
CASSTGTIYGYTF
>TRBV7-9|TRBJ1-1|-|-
TGTGCCAGCAGCACAGAGGGTGAAGCTTTCTTT
CASSTEGEAFF
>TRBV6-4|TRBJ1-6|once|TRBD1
TGTGCCAGCAGTGACTCGGACAGGAATAATTCACCCCTCCACTTT
CASSDSDRNNSPLHF
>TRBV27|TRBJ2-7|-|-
TGTGCCAGCAGCCTGGGGCAGTCCTACGAGCAGTACTTC
CASSLGQSYEQYF
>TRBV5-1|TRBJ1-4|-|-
TGCGCCAGCAGCTTGGGGGCCACTAATGAAAAACTGTTTTTT
CASSLGATNEKLFF
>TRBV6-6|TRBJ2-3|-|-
TGTGCCAGCAGTTACGTGGATAGCACAGATACGCAGTATTTT
CASSYVDSTDTQYF
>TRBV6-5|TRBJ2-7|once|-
TGTGCCAGCAGTTACACGCGCGGCCTAGTCGAGCAGTACTTC
CASSYTRGLVEQYF
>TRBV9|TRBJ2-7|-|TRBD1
TGTGCCAGCAGCGACGGGACAGGGGTTTCCTACGAGCAGTACTTC
CASSDGTGVSYEQYF
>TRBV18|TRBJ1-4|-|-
TGTGCCAGCTCACCAATTAAAAGAACGGCTGCAACTAATGAAAAACTGTTTTTT
CASSPIKRTAATNEKLFF
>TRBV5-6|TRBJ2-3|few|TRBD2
TGTGCCAGCAGCTTGGGACTAGCGGGGGGGCCGACATTAGATACGCAGTATTTT
CASSLGLAGGPTLDTQYF
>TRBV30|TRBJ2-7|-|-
TGTGCCTGGAAATACAGTGAAAGCTCCTACGAGCAGTACTTC
CAWKYSESSYEQYF
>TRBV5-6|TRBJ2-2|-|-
TGTGCCAGCAGCTTAAGGGTCCTCGCCGGGAGGGAGCTGTTTTTT
CASSLRVLAGRELFF
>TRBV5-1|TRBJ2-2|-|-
TGCGCCAGCAGCTTGTTTGTCGTTGGCACCCCCAGGGCCACCGGGGAGCTGTTTTTT
CASSLFVVGTPRATGELFF
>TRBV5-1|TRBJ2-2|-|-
TGCGCCAGCAGCTACCTTTTGGGGGGGCACCGGGAGCTGTTTTTT
CASSYLLGGHRELFF
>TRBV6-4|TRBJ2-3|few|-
TGTGCCAGCAGGGAGACTAGTTCGGATACGCAGTATTTT
CASRETSSDTQYF
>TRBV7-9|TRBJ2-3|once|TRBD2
TGTGCCAGCAGCTTAGTAGTAGCGGGGGCTTCAGATACGCAGTATTTT
CASSLVVAGASDTQYF
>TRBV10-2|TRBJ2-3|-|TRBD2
TGCGCCAGCAGTTTAGGAGTTAGACTAGCGGGGGGAGATACGCAGTATTTT
CASSLGVRLAGGDTQYF
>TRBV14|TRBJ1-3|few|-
TGTGCCAGCAGCGCCATGTCGGGAAATGGAAACACCATATATTTT
CASSAMSGNGNTIYF
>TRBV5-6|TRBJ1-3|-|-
TGTGCCAGCAGCTTGGGTCGGGACACCATATATTTT
CASSLGRDTIYF
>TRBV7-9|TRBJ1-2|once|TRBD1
TGTGCCAGCAGCAGTCCGCGACAGGGTGGGGACTATGGCTACACCTTC
CASSSPRQGGDYGYTF
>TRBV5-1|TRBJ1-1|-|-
TGCGCCAGCAGCTTTGACACCAGAAACACTGAAGCTTTCTTT
CASSFDTRNTEAFF
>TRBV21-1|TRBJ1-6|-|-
TGTGCCAGCGAACCTGGGATTTCACCCCTCCACTTT
CASEPGISPLHF
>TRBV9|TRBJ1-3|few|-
TGTGCCAGCAGCGTCCAGGGTACTGGGCTTGGAAACACCATATATTTT
CASSVQGTGLGNTIYF
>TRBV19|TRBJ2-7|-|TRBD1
TGTGCCAGTAGTATCGCCGGACAGGGGTACGAGCAGTACTTC
CASSIAGQGYEQYF
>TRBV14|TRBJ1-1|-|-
TGTGCCAGTAGGGGTTGGGACACTGAAGCTTTCTTT
CASRGWDTEAFF
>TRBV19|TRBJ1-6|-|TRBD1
TGTGCCAGTAGTATGCCTCAAGGGACAGGCCCTTCACCCCTCCACTTT
CASSMPQGTGPSPLHF
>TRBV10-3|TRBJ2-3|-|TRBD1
TGTGCCATCAGACCCGACAGGGGACGACTCGGGGATACGCAGTATTTT
CAIRPDRGRLGDTQYF
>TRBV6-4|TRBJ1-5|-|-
TGTGCCAGCCCGGGACACCAGGCCGATAGCAATCAGCCCCAGCATTTT
CASPGHQADSNQPQHF
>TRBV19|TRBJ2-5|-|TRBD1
TGTGCCAGTAGTCAGCCCCGACAGGGGCAAGAGACCCAGTACTTC
CASSQPRQGQETQYF
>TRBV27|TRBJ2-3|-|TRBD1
TGTGCCAGCAGTTTTCGGACAGGGGGCACAGATACGCAGTATTTT
CASSFRTGGTDTQYF
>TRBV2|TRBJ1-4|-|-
TGTGCCAGCAGTGGGAGAGAAGTTTCAGGGCCAACTAATGAAAAACTGTTTTTT
CASSGREVSGPTNEKLFF
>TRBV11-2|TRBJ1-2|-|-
TGTGCCAGCAGCTTTCGGCCAACTAACTATGGCTACACCTTC
CASSFRPTNYGYTF
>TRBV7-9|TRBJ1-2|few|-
TGTGCCAGCAGCTTAGAAAGTCCCGCACGCAGGAGACGAAATTATGGCTACACCTTC
CASSLESPARRRRNYGYTF
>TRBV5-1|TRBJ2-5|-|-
TGCGCCAGTGGGGATCCCAACCAAGAGACCCAGTACTTC
CASGDPNQETQYF
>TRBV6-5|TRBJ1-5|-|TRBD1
TGTGCCAGCAAAATCGGGACAGGGGGCAATCAGCCCCAGCATTTT
CASKIGTGGNQPQHF
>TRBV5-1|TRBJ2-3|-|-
TGCGCCAGCAGCTCGATAGCGGATAGCACAGATACGCAGTATTTT
CASSSIADSTDTQYF
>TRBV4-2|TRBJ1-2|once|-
TGTGCCAGCAGCCATGACATAAACAGGGACCCGGCTGGCTACACCTTC
CASSHDINRDPAGYTF
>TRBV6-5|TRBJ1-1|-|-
TGTGCCAGCAGTTACGGGGTCGGAAACACTGAAGCTTTCTTT
CASSYGVGNTEAFF
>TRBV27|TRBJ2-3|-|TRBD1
TGTGCCAGCAGACTCACAGGACAGGGGTTCCCAGATACGCAGTATTTT
CASRLTGQGFPDTQYF